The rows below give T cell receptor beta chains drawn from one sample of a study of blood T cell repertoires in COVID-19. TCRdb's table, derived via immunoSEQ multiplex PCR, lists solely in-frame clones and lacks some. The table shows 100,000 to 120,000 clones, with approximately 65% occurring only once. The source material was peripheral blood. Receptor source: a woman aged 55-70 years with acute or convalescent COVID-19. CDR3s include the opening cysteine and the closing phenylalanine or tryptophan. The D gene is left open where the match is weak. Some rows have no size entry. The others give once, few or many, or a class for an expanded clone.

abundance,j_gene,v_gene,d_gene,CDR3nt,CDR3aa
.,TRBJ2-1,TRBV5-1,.,TGCGCCAGCAGCTTGGGCGGGGCTTCCTACAATGAGCAGTTCTTC,CASSLGGASYNEQFF
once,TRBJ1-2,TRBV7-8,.,TGTGCCAGCAGCTTGTCAGGACATGGGGATGGCTACACCTTC,CASSLSGHGDGYTF
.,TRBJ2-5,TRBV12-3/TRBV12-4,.,TGTGCCAGCAGGCTGACAGGCCAAGAGACCCAGTACTTC,CASRLTGQETQYF
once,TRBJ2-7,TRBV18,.,TGTGCCAGCTCAGCACAGACAGTTCTAACCGAGCAGTACTTC,CASSAQTVLTEQYF
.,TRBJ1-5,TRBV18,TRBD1,TGTGCCAGCTCACCCTCGGGACAGGGGTATATAGGCAATCAGCCCCAGCATTTT,CASSPSGQGYIGNQPQHF
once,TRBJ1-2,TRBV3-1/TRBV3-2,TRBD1,TGTGCCAGCAGCCAATTTATCAACAGGGGTAACTATGGCTACACCTTC,CASSQFINRGNYGYTF
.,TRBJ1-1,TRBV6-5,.,TGTGCCAGCAGTTACGCCGCAGGGGCGAACACTGAAGCTTTCTTT,CASSYAAGANTEAFF
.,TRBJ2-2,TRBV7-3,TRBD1,TGTGCCAGCAGCTTAGGGACAGGGAACACCGGGGAGCTGTTTTTT,CASSLGTGNTGELFF
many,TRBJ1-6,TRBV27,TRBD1,TGTGCCAGCAGTCTCGAGGCAGGGGGCTATCCCCTCCACTTT,CASSLEAGGYPLHF
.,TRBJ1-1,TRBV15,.,TGTGCCACCAGCAGAGATCTAGGCACGAACACTGAAGCTTTCTTT,CATSRDLGTNTEAFF
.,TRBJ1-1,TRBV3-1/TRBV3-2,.,TGTGCCAGCAGCCAAGGTAGAGGGAGGACTGAAGCTTTCTTT,CASSQGRGRTEAFF
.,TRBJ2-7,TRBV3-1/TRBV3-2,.,TGTGCCAGCAGCCAAGATGTTGCGGGACGCTCCTACGAGCAGTACTTC,CASSQDVAGRSYEQYF
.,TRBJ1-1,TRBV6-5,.,TGTGCCAGCAGTTACTCCAACAGGGTGAACACTGAAGCTTTCTTT,CASSYSNRVNTEAFF
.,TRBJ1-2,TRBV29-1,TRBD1,TGCAGCGGAGGGGACAGTCGGACGTATGGCTACACCTTC,CSGGDSRTYGYTF
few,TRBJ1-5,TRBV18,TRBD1,TGTGCCAGCTCAAAAACGACAGGGTATAGCAATCAGCCCCAGCATTTT,CASSKTTGYSNQPQHF
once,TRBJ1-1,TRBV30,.,TGTGCCTTGTCCCGCGGGTTGAACACTGAAGCTTTCTTT,CALSRGLNTEAFF
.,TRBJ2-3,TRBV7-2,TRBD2,TGTGCCAGCAGCTTAACGGCTAGCGGGGGGGCTAGCACAGATACGCAGTATTTT,CASSLTASGGASTDTQYF
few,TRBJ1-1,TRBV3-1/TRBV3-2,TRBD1,TGTGCCAGCAGCGCATGGACAGGGAACACTGAAGCTTTCTTT,CASSAWTGNTEAFF
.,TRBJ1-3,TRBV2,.,TGTGCCAGCTGGATGGGGGGTGGAAACACCATATATTTT,CASWMGGGNTIYF
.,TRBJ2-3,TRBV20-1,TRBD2,TGCAGTGCTAGTATCGGGGGGAGGGCAGATACGCAGTATTTT,CSASIGGRADTQYF
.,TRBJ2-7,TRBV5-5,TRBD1,TGTGCCAGCACAACAAGGACAGGGGCCCACGAGCAGTACTTC,CASTTRTGAHEQYF